This entry describes one T cell receptor beta chain. Its target is not known. This entry is derived from a study of shared clonotypes between healthy human individuals. General observations from the study: Despite large depth, rarefaction showed incomplete sorted-subset sequencing.

The CDR3 is made up of 15 amino acids. V was clipped by 2 bases and J by 3 bases; unmatched bases: 5. The germline gives CDR1 GTSNPN, CDR2 SVGIG (reference sequence). Repertoires were generated with immunoSEQ multiplex PCR, while TCRdb's copy carries only in-frame clones and drops some. The repertoire holds 2 million to 2.5 million clones, with over 90% as singletons. Sample: naive CD4+ T cells from PBMCs. Subset of the sample: CD45RA+ positively selected. This TCR was sampled from a man aged 18-30 years in good health. Some clones in this sample may be carry-over from other donors' samples. The chain uses TRBV30 and TRBJ2-5, with 11 bases lining up with TRBD2. In nucleotides, the CDR3 is TGTGCCTGGAGTACGGGACTAGCGGCCAAAGAGACCCAGTACTTC. It is translated as CAWSTGLAAKETQYF.